This TCR beta chain is from a study of cytomegalovirus exposure and HLA in healthy donors. General observations from the study: Accurate prediction of HLA-A and HLA-B alleles (for most subjects) was reportedly achieved from TCR beta sequences.

For this clone: Its antigen is not known.

PCR employed 60 Vbeta and 13 Jbeta primers. Using immunoSEQ multiplex PCR, the repertoire was profiled, and TCRdb retains in-frame clones only, with some absent. This sample carries approximately 210,000 clones, 82% of them seen once, and the ten largest clones take 6%. CDR1 MGHRA and CDR2 YSYEKL come from the germline V gene. The length of the CDR3 is 15 residues. J was trimmed by 5 bases and V by 6 bases; bases with no gene match: 12. The clonotype was recovered from a man aged 40-49 years in good health and CMV-seropositive. The chain couples TRBV4-1 to TRBJ2-7; TRBD1 matches 8 bases. Sequenced sample: PBMCs. The CDR3 bases are TGCGCCAGCAGTCTATCCGTGCAGGGGGCCAACGAGCAGTACTTC. Amino acid sequence: CASSLSVQGANEQYF.